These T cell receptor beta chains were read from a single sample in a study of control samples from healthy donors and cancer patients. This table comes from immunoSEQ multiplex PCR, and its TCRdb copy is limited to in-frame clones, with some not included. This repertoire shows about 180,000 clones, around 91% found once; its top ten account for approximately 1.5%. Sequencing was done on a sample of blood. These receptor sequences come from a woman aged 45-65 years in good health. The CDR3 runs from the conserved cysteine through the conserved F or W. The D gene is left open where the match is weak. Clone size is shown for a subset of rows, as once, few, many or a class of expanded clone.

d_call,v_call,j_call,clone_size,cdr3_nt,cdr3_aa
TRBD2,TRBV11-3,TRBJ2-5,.,TGTGCCAGCAGCCTAGGACTAGCGGGGGGCCAGTACCAAGAGACCCAGTACTTC,CASSLGLAGGQYQETQYF
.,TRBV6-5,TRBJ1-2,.,TGTGCCAGCAGTCTAGGGGTTCACGTCTTTGGCTACACCTTC,CASSLGVHVFGYTF
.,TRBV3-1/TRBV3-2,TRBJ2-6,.,TGTGCCAGCAGCCTCAACTCTGGGGCCAACGTCCTGACTTTC,CASSLNSGANVLTF
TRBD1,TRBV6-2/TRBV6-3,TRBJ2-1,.,TGTGCCAGCAGTACGCCCGGGACAGGAGCCTACAATGAGCAGTTCTTC,CASSTPGTGAYNEQFF
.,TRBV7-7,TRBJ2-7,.,TGTGCCAGCAGCTTCGCGGGGACGGGCTACGAGCAGTACTTC,CASSFAGTGYEQYF
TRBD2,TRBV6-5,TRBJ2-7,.,TGCGCCTGCAGCCGGGGGGACGGCGTCTACGAGCAGTACTTC,CACSRGDGVYEQYF
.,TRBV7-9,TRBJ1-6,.,TGTGCCAGCGGAGTCGTGGGGTATTCACCCCTCCACTTT,CASGVVGYSPLHF
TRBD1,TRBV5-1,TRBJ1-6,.,TGCGCCAGCAGCCCCCCCACCACAGGGGGCTCGTCACCCCTCCACTTT,CASSPPTTGGSSPLHF
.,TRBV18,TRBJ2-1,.,TGTGCCAGCTCACCCCCGGGCTCAAGCTCCTACAATGAGCAGTTCTTC,CASSPPGSSSYNEQFF
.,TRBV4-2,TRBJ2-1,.,TGTGCCAGCAGCCAAGATGGGGCTAGCAATGAGCAGTTCTTC,CASSQDGASNEQFF
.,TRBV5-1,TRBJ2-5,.,TGCGCCAGCAGCGCAACCGGGAGCCGGGGAGAGACCCAGTACTTC,CASSATGSRGETQYF
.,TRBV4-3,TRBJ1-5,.,TGCGCCAGCAGCCAAGATCTCCATAGCAATCAGCCCCAGCATTTT,CASSQDLHSNQPQHF
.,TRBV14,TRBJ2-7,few,TGTGCCAGCAGCCAAGCCTACGAGCAGTACTTC,CASSQAYEQYF
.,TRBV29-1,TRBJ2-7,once,TGCAGCGTTGGGGAAGGGATCCACGAGCAGTACTTC,CSVGEGIHEQYF
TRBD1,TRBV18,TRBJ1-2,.,TGTGCCAGCTCACCTTCAGACAGGGTGAACTATGGCTACACCTTC,CASSPSDRVNYGYTF
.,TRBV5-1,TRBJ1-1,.,TGCGCCAGCAGCGGCAGCGGAACCGGCACTGAAGCTTTCTTT,CASSGSGTGTEAFF
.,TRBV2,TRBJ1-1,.,TGTGCCAGCATGGGGGGAGTCACTGAAGCTTTCTTT,CASMGGVTEAFF
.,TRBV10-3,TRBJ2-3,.,TGTGCCATCAACCCCAAGGGGGTCACAGATACGCAGTATTTT,CAINPKGVTDTQYF
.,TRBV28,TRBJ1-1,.,TGTGCCAGCAGTTCTGACGTGGGGACTGAAGCTTTCTTT,CASSSDVGTEAFF
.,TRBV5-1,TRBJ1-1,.,TGCGCCAGCAGCTCCGGGCCGGGAGAAGCTTTCTTT,CASSSGPGEAFF
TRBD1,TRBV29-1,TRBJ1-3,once,TGCAGCGTAGACCCGAGAGAGGGGGCAGCTGGAAACACCATATATTTT,CSVDPREGAAGNTIYF
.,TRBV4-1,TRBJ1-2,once,TGCGCCAGCAGCCAACTCGGACAGAAGGGCTACACCTTC,CASSQLGQKGYTF
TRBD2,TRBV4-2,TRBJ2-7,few,TGTGCCAGCAGCCAAGAGGGGATACTAGCGGGAGGCTACGAGCAGTACTTC,CASSQEGILAGGYEQYF
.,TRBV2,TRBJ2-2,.,TGTGCCAGCAGTGACAGGGGCCCGAACACCGGGGAGCTGTTTTTT,CASSDRGPNTGELFF
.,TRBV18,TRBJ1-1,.,TGTGCCAGCTCACCAGACAGGATGAACACTGAAGCTTTCTTT,CASSPDRMNTEAFF
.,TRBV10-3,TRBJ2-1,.,TGTGCCTCTCGGACAGACGGCTCCTACAATGAGCAGTTCTTC,CASRTDGSYNEQFF
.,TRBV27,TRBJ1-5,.,TGTGCCAGCAGCCGGGGGGAGACCCCATGGCCCCAGCATTTT,CASSRGETPWPQHF
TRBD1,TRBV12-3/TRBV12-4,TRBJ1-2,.,TGTGCCAGCAGCTACAGGGGGCAGAGGGGCTACACCTTC,CASSYRGQRGYTF
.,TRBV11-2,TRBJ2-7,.,TGTGCCAGCAGCTTCGGGACGGGAATTTACGAGCAGTACTTC,CASSFGTGIYEQYF
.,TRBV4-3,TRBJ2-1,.,TGCGCCAGCAGCCAAGGTGGTGGGGGGCAGTTCTTC,CASSQGGGGQFF
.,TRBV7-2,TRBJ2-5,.,TGTGCCAGCAGCTTTTTGGTTATCGGGGCCCAGTACTTC,CASSFLVIGAQYF
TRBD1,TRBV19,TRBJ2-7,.,TGTGCCAGTAGTACCCGGACAGGGAGGACCTACGAGCAGTACTTC,CASSTRTGRTYEQYF
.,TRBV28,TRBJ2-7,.,TGTGCCAGCAGTTTCGGCGGAAGCTCCTACGAGCAGTACTTC,CASSFGGSSYEQYF
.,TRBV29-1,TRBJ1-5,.,TGCAGCGTTGGACAGCTTAATCAGCCCCAGCATTTT,CSVGQLNQPQHF
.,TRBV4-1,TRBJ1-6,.,TGCGCCAGTAGCCAAGCTGATACACCCCTCCACTTT,CASSQADTPLHF
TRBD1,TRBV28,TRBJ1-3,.,TGTGCCAGCAGCCCGGACAGGGTCGCTGGAAACACCATATATTTT,CASSPDRVAGNTIYF
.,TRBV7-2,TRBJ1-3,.,TGTGCCAGCAGCTCTAGACAGGCCGGGTCGAGAAACACCATATATTTT,CASSSRQAGSRNTIYF
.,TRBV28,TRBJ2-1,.,TGTGCCAGTGGGGGGCTTCCGAACAATGAGCAGTTCTTC,CASGGLPNNEQFF
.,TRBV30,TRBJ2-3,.,TGTGCCTGGAGTGGTATTTCCGGCAAATGGGGCACAGATACGCAGTATTTT,CAWSGISGKWGTDTQYF
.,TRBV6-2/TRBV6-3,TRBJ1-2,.,TGTGCCAGCAGTTACGGGCAGTCGGTCAGTGGCTACACCTTC,CASSYGQSVSGYTF
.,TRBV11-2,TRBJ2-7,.,TGTGCCAGCAGCCCCCCAGGACCCTACGAGCAGTACTTC,CASSPPGPYEQYF
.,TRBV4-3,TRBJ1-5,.,TGCGCCAGCAGCCTAGGGGGGCTAAGCAATCAGCCCCAGCATTTT,CASSLGGLSNQPQHF
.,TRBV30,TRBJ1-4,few,TGTGCCTGGAGTGTAAACTGGAACCGTAATGAAAAACTGTTTTTT,CAWSVNWNRNEKLFF
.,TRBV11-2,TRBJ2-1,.,TGTGCCAGCAGCCCCGCTCAACTGGGGGCCAATGAGCAGTTCTTC,CASSPAQLGANEQFF
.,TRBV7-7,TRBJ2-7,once,TGTGCTAGCAGCTTAGCCGACAGCTACGAGCAGTACTTC,CASSLADSYEQYF
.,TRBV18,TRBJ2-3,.,TGTGCCAGCTCACCACTGCAGGCCGGGCAGGGAGATACGCAGTATTTT,CASSPLQAGQGDTQYF
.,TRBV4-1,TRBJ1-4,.,TGCGCCAGCAGCCAGGCAACTAATGAAAAACTGTTTTTT,CASSQATNEKLFF
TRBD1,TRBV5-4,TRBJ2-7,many,TGTGCCAGCAGCTTGGAAGGGACAGGGTCGTCGGAGCAGTACTTC,CASSLEGTGSSEQYF
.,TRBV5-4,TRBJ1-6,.,TGTGCCAGCAGCTTCGGGGGTGCCTATAATTCACCCCTCCACTTT,CASSFGGAYNSPLHF
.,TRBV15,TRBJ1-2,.,TGTGCCACCAGCAGAGTGCAGGGGCCAGGCTATGGCTACACCTTC,CATSRVQGPGYGYTF
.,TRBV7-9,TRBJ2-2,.,TGTGCCAGCAGCTTATTGCGGGAGAACACCGGGGAGCTGTTTTTT,CASSLLRENTGELFF
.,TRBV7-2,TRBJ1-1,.,TGTGCCAGCAGCTTAGAAAGGAGTAACACTGAAGCTTTCTTT,CASSLERSNTEAFF
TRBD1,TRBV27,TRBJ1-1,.,TGTGCCAGCAGTTTCCTCGGACAGGGAATGTACACTGAAGCTTTCTTT,CASSFLGQGMYTEAFF